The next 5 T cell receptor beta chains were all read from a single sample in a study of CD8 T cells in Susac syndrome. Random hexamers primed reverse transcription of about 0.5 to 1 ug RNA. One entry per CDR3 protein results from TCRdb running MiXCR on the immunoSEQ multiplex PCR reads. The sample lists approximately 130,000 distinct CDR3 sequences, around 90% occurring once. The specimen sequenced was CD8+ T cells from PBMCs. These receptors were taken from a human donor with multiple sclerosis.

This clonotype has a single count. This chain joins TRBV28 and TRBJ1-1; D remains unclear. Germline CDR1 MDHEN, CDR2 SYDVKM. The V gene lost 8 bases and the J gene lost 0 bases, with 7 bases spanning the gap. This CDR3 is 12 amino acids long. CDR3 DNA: TGTGCCAGCGGCGAATTGAACACTGAAGCTTTCTTT. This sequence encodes CASGELNTEAFF.

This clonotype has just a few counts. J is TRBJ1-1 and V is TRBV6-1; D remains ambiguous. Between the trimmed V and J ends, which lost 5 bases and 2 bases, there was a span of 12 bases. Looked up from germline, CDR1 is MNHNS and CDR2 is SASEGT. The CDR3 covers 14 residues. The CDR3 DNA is TGTGCCAGCAGTCTTACATATCAAAACACTGAAGCTTTCTTT. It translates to CASSLTYQNTEAFF.

The CDR3 sequence is CASSEDFEGPGTAYTDTQYF. The CDR3 nucleotides are TGTGCCAGCAGTGAAGACTTTGAGGGACCAGGGACTGCATACACAGATACGCAGTATTTT. The rearrangement joins TRBV2 to TRBJ2-3, with D tentatively TRBD2 (6 bases). Germline V CDR1 and CDR2: SNHLY, FYNNEI. The length of the CDR3 is 20 residues. Trimming cost V 1 base and J 2 bases, with 25 bases left between them.

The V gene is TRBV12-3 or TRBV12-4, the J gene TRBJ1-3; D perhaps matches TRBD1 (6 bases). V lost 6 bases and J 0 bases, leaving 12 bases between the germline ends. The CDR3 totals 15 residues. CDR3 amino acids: CASSWDISSGNTIYF. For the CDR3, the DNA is TGTGCCAGCAGCTGGGACATCAGCTCTGGAAACACCATATATTTT.

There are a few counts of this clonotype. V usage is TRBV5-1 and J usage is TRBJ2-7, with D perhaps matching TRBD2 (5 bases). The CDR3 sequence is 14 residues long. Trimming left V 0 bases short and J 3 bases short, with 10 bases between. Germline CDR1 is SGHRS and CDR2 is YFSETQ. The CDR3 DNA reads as TGCGCCAGCAGCTTGGACCTAGCCGACTACGAGCAGTACTTC. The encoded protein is CASSLDLADYEQYF.